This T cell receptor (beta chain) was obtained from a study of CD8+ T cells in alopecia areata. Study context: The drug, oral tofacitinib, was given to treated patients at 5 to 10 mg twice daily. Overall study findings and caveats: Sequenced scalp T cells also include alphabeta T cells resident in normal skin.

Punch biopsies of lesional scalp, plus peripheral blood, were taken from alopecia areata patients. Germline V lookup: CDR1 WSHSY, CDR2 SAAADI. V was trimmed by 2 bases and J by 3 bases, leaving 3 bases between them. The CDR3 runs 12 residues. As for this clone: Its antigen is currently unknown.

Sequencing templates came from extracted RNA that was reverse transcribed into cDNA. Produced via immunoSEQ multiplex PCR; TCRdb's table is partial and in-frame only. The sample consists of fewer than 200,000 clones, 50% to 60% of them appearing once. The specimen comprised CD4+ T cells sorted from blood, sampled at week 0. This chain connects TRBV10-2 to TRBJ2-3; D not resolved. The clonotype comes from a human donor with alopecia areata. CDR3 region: CASSEGTDTQYF. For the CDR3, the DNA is TGCGCCAGCAGTGAGGGGACAGATACGCAGTATTTT.